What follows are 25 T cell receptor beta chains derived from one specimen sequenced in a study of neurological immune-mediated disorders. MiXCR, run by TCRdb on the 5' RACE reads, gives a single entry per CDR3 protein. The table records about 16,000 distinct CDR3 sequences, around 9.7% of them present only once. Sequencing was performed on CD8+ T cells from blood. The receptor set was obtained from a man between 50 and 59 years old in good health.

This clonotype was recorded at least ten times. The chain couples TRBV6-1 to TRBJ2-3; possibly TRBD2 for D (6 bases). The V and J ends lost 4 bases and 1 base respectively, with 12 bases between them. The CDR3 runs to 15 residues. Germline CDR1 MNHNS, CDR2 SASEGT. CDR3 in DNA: TGTGCCAGCAGTGTCTGGGGAGGCGGCACAGATACGCAGTATTTT. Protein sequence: CASSVWGGGTDTQYF.

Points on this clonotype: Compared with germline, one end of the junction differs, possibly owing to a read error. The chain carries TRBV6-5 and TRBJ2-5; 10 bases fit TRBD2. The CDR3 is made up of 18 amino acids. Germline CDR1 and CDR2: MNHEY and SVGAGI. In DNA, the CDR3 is TGTGCCAGCAGTTCCATCTCTCTACTAGCGGGAACCCAAGAGAACCAGTACTTC. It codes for CASSSISLLAGTQENQYF.

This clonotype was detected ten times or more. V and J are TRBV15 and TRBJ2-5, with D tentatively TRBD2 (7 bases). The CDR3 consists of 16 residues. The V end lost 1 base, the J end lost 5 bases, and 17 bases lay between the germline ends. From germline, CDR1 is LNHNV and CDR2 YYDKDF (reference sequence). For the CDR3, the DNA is TGTGCCACCAGCAGAGTTTCGGGGGGCACATCTGAGACCCAGTACTTC. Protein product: CATSRVSGGTSETQYF.

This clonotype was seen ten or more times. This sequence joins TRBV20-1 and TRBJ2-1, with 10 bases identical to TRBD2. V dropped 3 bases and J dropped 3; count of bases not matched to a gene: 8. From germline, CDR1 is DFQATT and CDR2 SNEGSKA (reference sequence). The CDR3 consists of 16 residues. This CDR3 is CSAREASGRFYNEQFF. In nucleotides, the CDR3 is TGCAGTGCTAGGGAGGCTAGCGGGAGATTCTACAATGAGCAGTTCTTC.

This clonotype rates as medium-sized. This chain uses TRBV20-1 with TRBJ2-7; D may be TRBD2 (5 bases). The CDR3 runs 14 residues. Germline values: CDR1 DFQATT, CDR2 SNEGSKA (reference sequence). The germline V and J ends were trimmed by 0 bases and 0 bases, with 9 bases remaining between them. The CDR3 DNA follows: TGCAGTGCTAGAGATCCTCTAGCCTCCTACGAGCAGTACTTC. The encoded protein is CSARDPLASYEQYF.

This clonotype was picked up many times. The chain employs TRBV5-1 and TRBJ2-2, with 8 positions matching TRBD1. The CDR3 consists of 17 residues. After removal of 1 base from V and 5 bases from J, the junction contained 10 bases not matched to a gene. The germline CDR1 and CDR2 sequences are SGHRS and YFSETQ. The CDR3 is CASSLWGQAGLTGELFF. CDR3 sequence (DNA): TGCGCCAGCAGCTTGTGGGGACAGGCGGGCTTGACCGGGGAGCTGTTTTTT.

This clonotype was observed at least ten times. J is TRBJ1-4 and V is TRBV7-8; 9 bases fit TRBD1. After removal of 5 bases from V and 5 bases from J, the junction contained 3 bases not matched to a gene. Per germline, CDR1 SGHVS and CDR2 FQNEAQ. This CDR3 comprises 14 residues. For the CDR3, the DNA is TGTGCCAGCAGCGGGGGACAGGGCAATGAAAAACTGTTTTTT. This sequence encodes CASSGGQGNEKLFF.

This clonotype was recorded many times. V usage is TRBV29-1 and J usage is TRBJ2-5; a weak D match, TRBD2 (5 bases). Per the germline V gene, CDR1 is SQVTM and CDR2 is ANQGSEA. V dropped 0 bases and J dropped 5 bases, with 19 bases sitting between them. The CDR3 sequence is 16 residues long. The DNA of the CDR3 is TGCAGCGTTGAAGATGTCTCCACCACTAGAGGCGAGACCCAGTACTTC. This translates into CSVEDVSTTRGETQYF.

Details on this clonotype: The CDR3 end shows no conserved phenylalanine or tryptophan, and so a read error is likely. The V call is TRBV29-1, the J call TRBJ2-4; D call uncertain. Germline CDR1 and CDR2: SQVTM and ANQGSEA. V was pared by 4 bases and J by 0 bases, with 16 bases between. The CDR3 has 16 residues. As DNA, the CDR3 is TGCAGCGTTGTTGACTCCAGAAAACTAGCCAAAAACATTCAGTACTGC. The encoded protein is CSVVDSRKLAKNIQYC.

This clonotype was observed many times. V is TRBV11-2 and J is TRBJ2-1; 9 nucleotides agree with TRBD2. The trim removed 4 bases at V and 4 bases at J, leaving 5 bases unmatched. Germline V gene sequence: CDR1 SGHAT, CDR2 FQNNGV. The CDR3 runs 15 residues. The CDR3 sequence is CASSSGTSRYNEQFF. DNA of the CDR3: TGTGCCAGCAGCTCCGGGACTAGCCGTTACAATGAGCAGTTCTTC.

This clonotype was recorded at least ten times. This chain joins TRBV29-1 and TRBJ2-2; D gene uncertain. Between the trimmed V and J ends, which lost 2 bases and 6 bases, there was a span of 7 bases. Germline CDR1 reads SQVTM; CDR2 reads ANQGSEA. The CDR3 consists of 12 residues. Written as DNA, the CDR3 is TGCAGCGTTGAATCCCAGTCCGGGGAGCTGTTTTTT. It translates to CSVESQSGELFF.

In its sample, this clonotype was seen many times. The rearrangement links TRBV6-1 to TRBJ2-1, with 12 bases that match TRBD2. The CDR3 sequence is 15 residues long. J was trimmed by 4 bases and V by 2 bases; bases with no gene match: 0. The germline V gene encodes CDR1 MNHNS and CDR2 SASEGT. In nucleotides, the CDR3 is TGTGCCAGCAGTGAACTAGCGGGAGGGTACAATGAGCAGTTCTTC. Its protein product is CASSELAGGYNEQFF.

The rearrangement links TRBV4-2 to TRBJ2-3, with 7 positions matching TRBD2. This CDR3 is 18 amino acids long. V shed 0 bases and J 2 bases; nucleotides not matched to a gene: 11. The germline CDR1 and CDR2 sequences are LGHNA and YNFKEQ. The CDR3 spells CASSQELASGFNTDTQYF. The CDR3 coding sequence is TGTGCCAGCAGCCAAGAGTTGGCTAGCGGATTCAACACAGATACGCAGTATTTT.

The CDR3 is CASSPPGFHTGELFF. The CDR3 region has the DNA TGCGCCAGCAGCCCGCCGGGGTTTCACACCGGGGAGCTGTTTTTT. The chain has TRBV5-1 and TRBJ2-2; D is perhaps TRBD2 (5 bases). The CDR3 contains 15 residues. V lost 4 bases to trimming and J lost 3 bases, with 13 bases between them. Germline CDR1 and CDR2: SGHRS and YFSETQ.

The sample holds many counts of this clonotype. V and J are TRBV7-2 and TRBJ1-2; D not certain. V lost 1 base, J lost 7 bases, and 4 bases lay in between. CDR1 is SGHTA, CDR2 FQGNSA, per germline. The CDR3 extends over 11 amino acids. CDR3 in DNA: TGTGCCAGCAGCTTAGACTTTGGCTACACCTTC. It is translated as CASSLDFGYTF.

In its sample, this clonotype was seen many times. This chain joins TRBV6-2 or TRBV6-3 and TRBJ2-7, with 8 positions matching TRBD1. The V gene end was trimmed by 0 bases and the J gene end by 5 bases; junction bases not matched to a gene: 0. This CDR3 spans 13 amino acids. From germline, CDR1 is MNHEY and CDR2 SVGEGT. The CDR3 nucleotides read TGTGCCAGCAGTTACTCGGACAGGGACGAGCAGTACTTC. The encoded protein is CASSYSDRDEQYF.

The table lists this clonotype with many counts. The CDR3 DNA sequence: TGTGCCAGCAGCGCATGGACAGGGAACACTGAAGCTTTCTTT. Residues: CASSAWTGNTEAFF. J is TRBJ1-1 and V is TRBV7-9; the match to TRBD1 covers 7 bases. This CDR3 has 14 amino acids. CDR1 SEHNR and CDR2 FQNEAQ come from the germline V gene (reference sequence). V was pared by 5 bases and J by 1 base, with 4 bases of the junction left unmatched.

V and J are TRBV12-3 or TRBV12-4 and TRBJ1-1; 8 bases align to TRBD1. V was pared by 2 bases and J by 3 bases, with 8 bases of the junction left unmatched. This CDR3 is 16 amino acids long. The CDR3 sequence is CASSLSVTGVHTEAFF. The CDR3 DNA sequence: TGTGCCAGCAGTTTAAGTGTGACAGGGGTGCACACTGAAGCTTTCTTT.

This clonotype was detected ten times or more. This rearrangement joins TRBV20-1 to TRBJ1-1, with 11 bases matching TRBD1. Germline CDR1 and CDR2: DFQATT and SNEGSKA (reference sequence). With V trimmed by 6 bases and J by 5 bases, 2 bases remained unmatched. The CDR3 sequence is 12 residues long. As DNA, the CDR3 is TGCAGTGCGGGACAGGGGGAGACTGAAGCTTTCTTT. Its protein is CSAGQGETEAFF.

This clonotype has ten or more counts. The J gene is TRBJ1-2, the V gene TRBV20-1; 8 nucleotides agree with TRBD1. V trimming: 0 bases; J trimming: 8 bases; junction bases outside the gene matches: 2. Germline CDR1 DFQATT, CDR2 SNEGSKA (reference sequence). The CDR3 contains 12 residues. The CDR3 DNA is TGCAGTGCTAGAGACGGGACAGGAGGCTACACCTTC. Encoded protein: CSARDGTGGYTF.

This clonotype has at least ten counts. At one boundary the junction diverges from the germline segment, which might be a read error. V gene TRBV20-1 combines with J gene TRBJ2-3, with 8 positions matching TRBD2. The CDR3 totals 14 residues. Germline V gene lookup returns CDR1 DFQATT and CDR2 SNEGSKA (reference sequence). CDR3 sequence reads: CRLRAGGETDTQYF. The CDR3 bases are TGTAGATTAAGGGCGGGAGGAGAGACAGATACGCAGTATTTT.

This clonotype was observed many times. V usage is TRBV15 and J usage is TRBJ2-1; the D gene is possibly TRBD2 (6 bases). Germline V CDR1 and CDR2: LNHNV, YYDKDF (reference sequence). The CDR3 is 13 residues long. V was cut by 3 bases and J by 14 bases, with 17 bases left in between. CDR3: CATSRDGDSRKFF. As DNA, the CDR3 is TGTGCCACCAGCAGGGATGGGGACTCGCGTAAGTTCTTC.

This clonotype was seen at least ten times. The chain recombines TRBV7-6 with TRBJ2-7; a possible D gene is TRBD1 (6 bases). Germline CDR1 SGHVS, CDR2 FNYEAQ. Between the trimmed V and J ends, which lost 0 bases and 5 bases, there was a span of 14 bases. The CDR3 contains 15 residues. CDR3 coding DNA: TGTGCCAGCAGCTTAGCTGATGGGGGCTTGGACGAGCAGTACTTC. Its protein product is CASSLADGGLDEQYF.

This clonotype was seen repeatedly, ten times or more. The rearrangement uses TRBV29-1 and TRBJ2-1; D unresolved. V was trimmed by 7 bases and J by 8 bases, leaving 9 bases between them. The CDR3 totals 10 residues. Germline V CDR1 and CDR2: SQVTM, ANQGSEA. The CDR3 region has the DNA TGCAGCGCCTTAGCCGATGAGCAGTTCTTC. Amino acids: CSALADEQFF.

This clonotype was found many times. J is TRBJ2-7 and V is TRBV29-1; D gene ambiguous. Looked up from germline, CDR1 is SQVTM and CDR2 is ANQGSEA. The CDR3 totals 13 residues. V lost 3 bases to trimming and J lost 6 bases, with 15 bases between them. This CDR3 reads CSVDPGASGEQYF. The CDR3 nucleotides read TGCAGCGTTGATCCAGGAGCTAGTGGCGAGCAGTACTTC.